What follows is one T cell receptor (beta chain) and its context. There is no known antigen for this receptor. Per-base quality was not reported, and no clone a single base away is much larger than it. This entry belongs to a study of PD-L1 blockade in urothelial cancer (dated by TCRdb to the late 2010s). As for the study more broadly: All patients started therapy around 2014 and received atezolizumab 1,200 mg intravenously every 3 weeks. Whole exome sequencing and RNA sequencing of pretreatment tumors were performed alongside TCR sequencing in the same patients. About 90% of the 29 patients were males with bladder-origin urothelial cancer, and about 60% of the roughly 29 reported a prior smoking history. Pretreatment tumor samples, along with matched peripheral blood collected serially before and after atezolizumab treatment, underwent TCR sequencing. Some 29 patients had pretreatment blood TCR-seq, about 24 had at least one posttreatment blood collection, and about 24 had tumor TCR-seq. An exploratory multi-omic analysis was conducted of the somatic, immune and clinical correlates of response to PD-L1 blockade with atezolizumab in urothelial cancer. Blood samples gave a median of around 140,000 T cells and some 83,000 unique TCRs, with a median clonality of approximately 0.08. Durable clinical benefit was achieved by nine patients but not by the remaining 20. Durable clinical benefit was defined as a progression-free survival longer than 6 months, and TCR features were additionally tested against progression-free survival and overall survival. Blood samples were analyzed at 3 weeks after treatment start (second dose) and at 6 weeks after treatment start. Patients had an ECOG performance status of 0 or 1 and had received between 0 and 3 prior chemotherapy regimens.

The full study reports these points: Improved progression-free and overall survival was found to be associated with pretreatment peripheral blood TCR clonality below the median. Because the sample size was small (n ≈ 27) and many exploratory analyses were performed, the results are intended to be hypothesis-generating. Greater expansion of tumor-associated TCR clones in peripheral blood 3 weeks after the start of treatment was observed in patients with durable benefit (n ≈ 22, p = 0.022).

Synthetic TCR analog templates were spiked into each PCR so that absolute template abundance could be estimated from read counts. Using the immunoSEQ assay, TCRbeta CDR3 regions were amplified from genomic DNA with bias-controlled V and J gene primers. Sequencing of rearranged TCRbeta segments was done at approximately 20X coverage. The study's own analysis went as follows. Sequencing errors were corrected by clustering, and CDR3s were annotated against IMGT so that V, D and J genes could be assigned. Only productive TCRbeta rearrangements were used in downstream analyses, excluding out-of-frame or stop-codon sequences. Clonality was calculated as one minus the Shannon entropy normalized by the log of the number of unique productive sequences. Fisher's exact test with Benjamini-Hochberg correction, at a threshold of adjusted p below 0.01, was used to find clones that differed between time points or between blood and tumor. In its TCRdb copy, this immuneACCESS table keeps in-frame sequences only and misses some clones. Where compared with another copy, unresolved V genes explain less than half of these, and the others have no known cause. V and J calls and clone size are given by that table; D and trimming were obtained from the DNA. This sample gives around 53,000 clones in total; approximately 80% of them show up just once. The leading ten clones occupy about 6% of the sample.

Ends trimmed: V by 0 bases, J by 2 bases; bases unmatched to a gene: 4. From the cysteine through the phenylalanine, the CDR3 covers 16 amino acids. CDR3 DNA is the only sequence kept; it has 48 bases, read in frame from the first base. CDR1 SGHRS and CDR2 YFSETQ are derived from the germline V gene. A total of 29 patients with locally advanced or metastatic urothelial carcinoma, treated at Memorial Sloan Kettering on a trial protocol, made up the cohort. Peripheral blood mononuclear cells were collected pretreatment and during treatment, with between 1 and 8 total time points obtained per patient. The Qiagen DNeasy Blood extraction kit was used to purify genomic DNA from total PBMCs and tumor samples. PBMCs were collected pretreatment and during treatment and were isolated and stored as previously described.

Here the chain combines TRBV5-1 and TRBJ2-5, and 10 bases in between align with TRBD2. The sequencing used PBMCs, collected around atezolizumab (anti-PD-L1) treatment. This TCR derives from a man in his forties with urothelial cancer. CDR3 sequence: CASSLAGLADQETQYF. The DNA sequence is TGCGCCAGCAGCTTGGCCGGACTAGCGGATCAAGAGACCCAGTACTTC.